These 17 T cell receptor beta chains were sequenced from one sample in a study of blood T cell repertoires in COVID-19. Sequencing was performed with immunoSEQ multiplex PCR; in TCRdb, only in-frame clones are kept and a portion is missing. The table includes around 130,000 clones, approximately 80% detected once. Sample: peripheral blood. The origin of the receptors is a human donor in a cohort sampled during active COVID-19.

Concerning this clone: The sample contains more than one DNA sequence encoding this CDR3. This chain connects TRBV5-1 to TRBJ2-5; 8 bases line up with TRBD1. CDR3 length equals 14 residues. Trimming took 4 bases from V and 5 from J; bases not matched to a gene: 7. Germline-derived CDR1 and CDR2 are SGHRS and YFSETQ. CDR3: CASSRGQGGETQYF. The DNA for the CDR3 is TGCGCCAGCAGCCGCGGACAGGGTGGGGAGACCCAGTACTTC.

The rearrangement uses TRBV6-5 and TRBJ1-1; D call uncertain. The V gene's germline CDR1 is MNHEY and CDR2 SVGAGI. Trimming left V 2 bases short and J 7 bases short, with 14 bases between. CDR3 size: 14 residues. The CDR3 protein is CASSYTNHFGEAFF. CDR3 nucleotide sequence: TGTGCCAGCAGTTACACGAACCACTTTGGTGAAGCTTTCTTT.

J is TRBJ1-1 and V is TRBV11-2; possibly TRBD1 for D (5 bases). The CDR3 spans 14 residues. Trimming took 1 base from V and 0 from J, leaving 6 bases between them. Germline V gene lookup returns CDR1 SGHAT and CDR2 FQNNGV. CDR3 coding DNA: TGTGCCAGCAGCTTAGCAGGGTTGAACACTGAAGCTTTCTTT. Translated: CASSLAGLNTEAFF. Using reference TRBV11-2 and TRBJ1-1 for the parts outside the CDR3, the full variable domain is EAGVAQSPRYKIIEKRQSVAFWCNPISGHATLYWYQQILGQGPKLLIQFQNNGVVDDSQLPKDRFSAERLKGVDSTLKIQPAKLEDSAVYLCASSLAGLNTEAFFGQGTRLTVV.

The CDR3 region is CATSPGVAYEQYF. The CDR3 region has the DNA TGTGCCACCAGCCCAGGGGTGGCCTACGAGCAGTACTTC. The rearrangement links TRBV15 to TRBJ2-7; tentatively, D is TRBD1 (6 bases). This CDR3 region has 13 residues. CDR1 is LNHNV and CDR2 is YYDKDF in the germline V gene (reference sequence). Trimming stripped 5 bases from V and 2 bases from J, with 10 bases between. The whole variable domain, remainder taken from reference TRBV15 and TRBJ2-7, is DAMVIQNPRYQVTQFGKPVTLSCSQTLNHNVMYWYQQKSSQAPKLLFHYYDKDFNNEADTPDNFQSRRPNTSFCFLDIRSPGLGDTAMYLCATSPGVAYEQYFGPGTRLTVT.

The V and J genes are TRBV20-1 and TRBJ2-5, with 10 bases that match TRBD2. Trimming took 3 bases from V and 0 from J; bases not matched to a gene: 4. CDR1 and CDR2 (germline): DFQATT, SNEGSKA (reference sequence). There are 15 residues in the CDR3. The CDR3 loop is CSASTSGANQETQYF. In DNA form, the CDR3 reads TGCAGTGCTAGTACTAGCGGGGCGAACCAAGAGACCCAGTACTTC.

This clone was picked up a small number of times. Other DNA sequences in this sample translate to the same CDR3. The chain has TRBV7-9 and TRBJ2-7; 10 bases fit TRBD1. This CDR3 spans 15 amino acids. V shed 5 bases, J shed 3 bases, and the junction held 7 bases outside the gene matches. CDR1 and CDR2 from the germline V gene are SEHNR and FQNEAQ (reference sequence). CDR3 region: CASSPGQGVGYEQYF. CDR3 coding DNA: TGTGCCAGCAGCCCCGGACAGGGGGTAGGCTACGAGCAGTACTTC.

The rearrangement uses TRBV19 and TRBJ1-2; perhaps TRBD1 as D (6 bases). Germline assignment: CDR1 LNHDA and CDR2 SQIVND (reference sequence). V was pared by 6 bases and J by 8 bases, with 13 bases between. The CDR3 has 12 residues. The DNA for the CDR3 is TGTGCCAGTAGACGAGGGGGGGACGGCTACACCTTC. Its protein is CASRRGGDGYTF.

CDR3 loop: CASSDRGAGGINEQFF. The CDR3 DNA reads TGCGCCAGCAGTGACCGGGGGGCGGGGGGAATCAATGAGCAGTTCTTC. The chain employs TRBV10-1 and TRBJ2-1, with 8 bases aligning to TRBD2. V was pared by 3 bases and J by 6 bases, with 10 bases of the junction left unmatched. The CDR3 spans 16 residues. Germline values: CDR1 WNHNN, CDR2 SYGVQD (reference sequence).

This chain joins TRBV12-3 or TRBV12-4 and TRBJ1-2; 9 bases fit TRBD1. There are 12 residues in the CDR3. The J segment lost 6 bases and the V segment lost 6 bases, leaving 2 bases of the junction unmatched. DNA for the CDR3: TGTGCCAGCAGAACAGGGGGCGATGGCTACACCTTC. Residues: CASRTGGDGYTF.

The sample holds a few counts of this clone. The rearrangement links TRBV13 to TRBJ2-3; D unclear. V was cut by 5 bases and J by 2 bases, with 8 bases left in between. Per the germline V gene, CDR1 is PRHDT and CDR2 is FYEKMQ (reference sequence). The CDR3 runs to 13 residues. The CDR3 is CASSPPSTDTQYF. CDR3 nucleotide sequence: TGTGCCAGCAGCCCCCCCTCCACAGATACGCAGTATTTT.

V gene TRBV12-5 combines with J gene TRBJ2-5; no reliable D call. CDR1 LGHNT and CDR2 FRNRAP come from the germline V gene. Trimming left V 1 base short and J 2 bases short, with 11 bases between. This CDR3 comprises 15 residues. The CDR3 spells CASGLAPLLQETQYF. For the CDR3, the DNA is TGTGCTAGTGGTTTGGCCCCTTTGTTACAAGAGACCCAGTACTTC.

A few counts support this clone. The V call is TRBV5-1, the J call TRBJ2-3, with no clear D. The ends were cut back, 3 bases at V and 0 bases at J, with 8 bases in the middle. Germline V lookup: CDR1 SGHRS, CDR2 YFSETQ. This CDR3 spans 14 amino acids. The CDR3: CASSSPTSTDTQYF. CDR3 DNA: TGCGCCAGCAGCTCCCCCACTAGCACAGATACGCAGTATTTT.

The chain links TRBV21-1 to TRBJ2-7; the D segment call TRBD1 is taken from the table without a DNA check. TRBV21-1 represents a pseudogene. The CDR3 is 13 amino acids. The CDR3 DNA sequence: TGTGCCAGCAGCACAGGGACAGAATGGGAGCAGTACTTC. It encodes CASSTGTEWEQYF.

This clone was detected a few times. The V gene is TRBV3-1 (or the pseudogene TRBV3-2), the J gene TRBJ2-7; 7 nucleotides line up with TRBD2. Trimming took 4 bases from V and 3 from J; bases not matched to a gene: 6. Germline V gene data show CDR1 as LGHDT and CDR2 as YNNKEL (reference sequence). The CDR3 extends over 14 amino acids. CDR3 nucleotides: TGTGCCAGCAGCCCTTGGGGGGGGTTCTACGAGCAGTACTTC. Translated: CASSPWGGFYEQYF.

The chain is built from TRBV7-9 and TRBJ2-7, with a tentative D call TRBD2 (5 bases). Germline-derived CDR1 and CDR2 are SEHNR and FQNEAQ (reference sequence). The CDR3 runs to 13 residues. V was trimmed by 8 bases and J by 2 bases, leaving 13 bases between them. CDR3 bases: TGTGCCAGCGGGCGGGTAGGACCCTACGAGCAGTACTTC. Translated: CASGRVGPYEQYF.

This clone was counted between two and nine times. V is TRBV5-1 and J is TRBJ1-2; D might be TRBD1 (6 bases). From germline, CDR1 is SGHRS and CDR2 YFSETQ. Trimming cost V 4 bases and J 7 bases, with 14 bases left between them. This CDR3 contains 13 residues. CDR3 nucleotide sequence: TGCGCCAGCAGCCCAGGGGTGGTGCGTGGCTACACCTTC. This sequence encodes CASSPGVVRGYTF.

This chain joins TRBV18 and TRBJ2-3; 8 bases are a match to TRBD2. Germline assignment: CDR1 KGHSH and CDR2 LQKENI. V dropped 0 bases and J dropped 4; count of bases not matched to a gene: 9. There are 17 residues in the CDR3. In DNA form, the CDR3 reads TGTGCCAGCTCACCACCCTTAGGCGGGGGGTGGGCAGATACGCAGTATTTT. Residues: CASSPPLGGGWADTQYF. The full variable domain, rest sourced from reference TRBV18 and TRBJ2-3, is NAGVMQNPRHLVRRRGQEARLRCSPMKGHSHVYWYRQLPEEGLKFMVYLQKENIIDESGMPKERFSAEFPKEGPSILRIQQVVRGDSAAYFCASSPPLGGGWADTQYFGPGTRLTVL.